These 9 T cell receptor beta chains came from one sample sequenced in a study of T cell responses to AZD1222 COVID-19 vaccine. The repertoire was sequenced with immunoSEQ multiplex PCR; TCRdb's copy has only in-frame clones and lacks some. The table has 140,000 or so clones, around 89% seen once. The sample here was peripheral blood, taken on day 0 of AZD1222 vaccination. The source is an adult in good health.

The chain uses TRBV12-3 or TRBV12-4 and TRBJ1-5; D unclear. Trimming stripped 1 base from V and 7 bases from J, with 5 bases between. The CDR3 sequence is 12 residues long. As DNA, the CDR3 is TGTGCCAGCAGTTTAGTCCGACAGCCCCAGCATTTT. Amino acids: CASSLVRQPQHF.

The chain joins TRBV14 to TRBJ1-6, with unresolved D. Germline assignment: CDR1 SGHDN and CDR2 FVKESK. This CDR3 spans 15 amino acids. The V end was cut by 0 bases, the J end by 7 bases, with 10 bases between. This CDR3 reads CASSQDRVYNSPLHF. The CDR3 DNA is TGTGCCAGCAGCCAAGACCGGGTATACAATTCACCCCTCCACTTT.

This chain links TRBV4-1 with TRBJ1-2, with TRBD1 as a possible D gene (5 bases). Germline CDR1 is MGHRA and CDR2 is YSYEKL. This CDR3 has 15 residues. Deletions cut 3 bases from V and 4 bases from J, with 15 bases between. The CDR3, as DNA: TGCGCCAGCAGCCAGACAGTCCTTGAGGCCTATGGCTACACCTTC. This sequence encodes CASSQTVLEAYGYTF.

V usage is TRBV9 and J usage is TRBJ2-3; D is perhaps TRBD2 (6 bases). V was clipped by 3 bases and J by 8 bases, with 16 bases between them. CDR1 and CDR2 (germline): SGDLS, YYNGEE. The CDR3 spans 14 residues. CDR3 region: CASSGNRERGTQYF. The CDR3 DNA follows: TGTGCCAGCAGCGGGAACCGGGAGCGAGGTACGCAGTATTTT.

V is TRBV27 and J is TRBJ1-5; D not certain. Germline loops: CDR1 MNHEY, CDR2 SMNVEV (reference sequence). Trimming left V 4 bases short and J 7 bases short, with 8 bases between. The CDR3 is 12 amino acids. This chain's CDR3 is CASSSGRQPQHF. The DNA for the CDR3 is TGTGCCAGCAGTTCTGGGCGGCAGCCCCAGCATTTT.

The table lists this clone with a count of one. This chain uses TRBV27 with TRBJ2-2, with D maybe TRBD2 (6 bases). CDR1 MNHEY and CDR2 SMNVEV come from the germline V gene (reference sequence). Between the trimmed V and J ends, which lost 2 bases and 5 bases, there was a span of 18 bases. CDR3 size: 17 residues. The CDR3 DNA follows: TGTGCCAGCAGTTTAGTCGTGGAGGGGCTGAGGACCGGGGAGCTGTTTTTT. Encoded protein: CASSLVVEGLRTGELFF.

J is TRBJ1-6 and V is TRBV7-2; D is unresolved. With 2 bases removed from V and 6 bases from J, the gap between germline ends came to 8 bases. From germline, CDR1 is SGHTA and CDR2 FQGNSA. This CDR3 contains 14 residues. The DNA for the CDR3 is TGTGCCAGCAGCTTAAGTGTGTCTAATTCACCCCTCCACTTT. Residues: CASSLSVSNSPLHF. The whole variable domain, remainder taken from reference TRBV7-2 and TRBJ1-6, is GAGVSQSPSNKVTEKGKDVELRCDPISGHTALYWYRQSLGQGLEFLIYFQGNSAPDKSGLPSDRFSAERTGGSVSTLTIQRTQQEDSAVYLCASSLSVSNSPLHFGNGTRLTVT.

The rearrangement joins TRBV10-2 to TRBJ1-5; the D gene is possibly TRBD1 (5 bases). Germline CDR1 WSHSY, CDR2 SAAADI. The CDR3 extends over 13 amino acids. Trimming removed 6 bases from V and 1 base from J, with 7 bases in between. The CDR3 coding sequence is TGCGCCAGCAGGGACAACAGCAATCAGCCCCAGCATTTT. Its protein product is CASRDNSNQPQHF.

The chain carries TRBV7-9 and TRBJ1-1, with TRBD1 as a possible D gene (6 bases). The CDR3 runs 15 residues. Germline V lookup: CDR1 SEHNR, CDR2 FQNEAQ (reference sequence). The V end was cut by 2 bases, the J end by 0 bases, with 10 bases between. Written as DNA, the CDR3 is TGTGCCAGCAGCTTACAGGGGATATTGAACACTGAAGCTTTCTTT. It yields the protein CASSLQGILNTEAFF.